Detailed here is one T cell receptor (beta chain). Its antigen is currently unknown. The CDR3 contains 13 residues. CDR1 is LNHDA, CDR2 SQIVND, per germline (reference sequence). V was pared by 4 bases and J by 4 bases, with 10 bases between. This entry comes from a study of beta chain features in type 1 diabetes. Turning to the study itself: Age, gender and cell yields were similar between patients and healthy donors. Taken together, all samples contributed 90 million to 140 million examined sorted cells.

The whole isolated RNA underwent reverse transcription, so sequencing captured expressed TCRB transcripts. Sequenced by immunoSEQ multiplex PCR; TCRdb stores in-frame clones only, minus some. Of about 260,000 clones in the sample, around 21% were seen once. Study conclusions and caveats: Moderately but significantly shorter TCRB CDR3s were found in Type 1 diabetes patients in all four CD4+ subsets.

Using CD45RO/CCR7/CD25/CD127/CD95/CD27, CD4+ naive, central memory, regulatory and stem cell-like memory cells were sorted. Purities over 95% were achieved in all sorted populations. The genes are TRBV19 and TRBJ2-5; TRBD2 might be the D (6 bases). The source of this sequence is a woman in her forties with type 1 diabetes. Sequenced sample: naive CD4+ T cells from blood. CDR3 DNA sequence: TGTGCCAGTAGTACCGGGACTGGAGAGACCCAGTACTTC. As protein: CASSTGTGETQYF.